This T cell receptor beta chain originates from a study of CD8 T cells in ankylosing spondylitis. The length of the CDR3 is 17 residues. Trimming pared 6 bases from V and 6 bases from J, leaving 24 bases between. Germline V gene sequence: CDR1 MNHEY, CDR2 SVGAGI. This clonotype was recorded once. Its antigen is undetermined. Study results and limitations: Disease-linked clones were CD8+ and relatively rare in peripheral blood. Ankylosing spondylitis blood appeared to carry a characteristic TCR beta motif of 7 or 8 highly homologous variants.

The authors made TCR beta libraries by quantitative 5'-RACE with molecular barcodes. MiXCR, applied by TCRdb to the 5' RACE reads, yields one record per CDR3 protein. Seen here are approximately 25,000 distinct CDR3 sequences, 17% observed once, and the top ten hold 25% to 30%. This receptor was obtained from a male donor with ankylosing spondylitis or in good health (not recorded which). The V and J genes are TRBV6-5 and TRBJ2-1, with D perhaps matching TRBD1 or TRBD2 (5 bases each). The specimen was blood. This CDR3 is CASSQGWGIAGGNEQFF. The CDR3 DNA reads TGTGCCAGCAGCCAAGGCTGGGGGATAGCTGGGGGCAATGAGCAGTTCTTC.